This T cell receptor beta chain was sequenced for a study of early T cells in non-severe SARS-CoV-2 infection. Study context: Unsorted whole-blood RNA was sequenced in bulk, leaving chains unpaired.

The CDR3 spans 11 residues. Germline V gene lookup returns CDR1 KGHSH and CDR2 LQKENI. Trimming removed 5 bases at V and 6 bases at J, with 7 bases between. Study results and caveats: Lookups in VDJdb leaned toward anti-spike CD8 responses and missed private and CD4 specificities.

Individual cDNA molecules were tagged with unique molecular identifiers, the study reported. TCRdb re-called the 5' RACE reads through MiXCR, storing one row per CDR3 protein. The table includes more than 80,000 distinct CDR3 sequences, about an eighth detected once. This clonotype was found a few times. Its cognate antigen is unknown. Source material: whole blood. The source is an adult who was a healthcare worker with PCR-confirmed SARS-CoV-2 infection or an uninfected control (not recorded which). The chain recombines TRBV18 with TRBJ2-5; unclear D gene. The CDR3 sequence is CASSSQKTQYF. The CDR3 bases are TGTGCCAGCTCATCCCAGAAGACCCAGTACTTC.